Each of the 15 T cell receptor beta chains below was sequenced from the same sample in a study of cytomegalovirus exposure and HLA in healthy donors. The method was immunoSEQ multiplex PCR; TCRdb's version includes in-frame clones alone and lacks a portion of them. The table lists about 280,000 clones, around 87% of them singletons. What was sequenced was PBMCs. The receptors here all came from a woman aged 18 to 35 in good health and CMV-seronegative.

The chain joins TRBV27 to TRBJ1-2; the match to TRBD1 covers 10 bases. Germline V gene lookup returns CDR1 MNHEY and CDR2 SMNVEV (reference sequence). The trim removed 3 bases at V and 7 bases at J, leaving 2 bases unmatched. This CDR3 is 13 amino acids long. The CDR3 region has the DNA TGTGCCAGCAGTTTCCGGGACAGGGGTGGCTACACCTTC. It specifies CASSFRDRGGYTF.

The gene calls are TRBV7-7 and TRBJ2-3; 9 bases are a match to TRBD2. CDR1 and CDR2 from the germline V gene are SSHAT and FNYEAQ (reference sequence). This CDR3 is 16 amino acids long. Losses at the gene ends were 1 base for V and 0 bases for J; bases not matched to a gene: 2. CDR3 region: CASSLVAGGSTDTQYF. The CDR3 bases are TGTGCCAGCAGCTTAGTGGCGGGGGGGAGCACAGATACGCAGTATTTT.

This sequence joins TRBV7-2 and TRBJ2-1; D unclear. V lost 1 base and J lost 4, with 8 bases in between. CDR1 and CDR2 (germline): SGHTA, FQGNSA. CDR3 size: 14 residues. CDR3 DNA sequence: TGTGCCAGCAGCTTAGTGACTGGTTACAATGAGCAGTTCTTC. Translating gives CASSLVTGYNEQFF.

The chain employs TRBV19 and TRBJ2-1, with 8 bases fitting TRBD1. V was clipped by 7 bases and J by 5 bases; unmatched bases: 4. Germline values: CDR1 LNHDA, CDR2 SQIVND (reference sequence). The CDR3 has 13 amino acids. CDR3 loop: CASTQGGNNEQFF. In DNA, the CDR3 is TGTGCCAGTACACAGGGGGGCAACAATGAGCAGTTCTTC. Based on the CDR3 plus reference TRBV19 and TRBJ2-1, the full variable domain is DGGITQSPKYLFRKEGQNVTLSCEQNLNHDAMYWYRQDPGQGLRLIYYSQIVNDFQKGDIAEGYSVSREKKESFPLTVTSAQKNPTAFYLCASTQGGNNEQFFGPGTRLTVL.

The chain is built from TRBV7-9 and TRBJ1-3, with unresolved D. V lost 5 bases, J lost 2 bases, and 4 bases lay in between. Germline CDR1 is SEHNR and CDR2 is FQNEAQ (reference sequence). The CDR3 totals 12 residues. CDR3 sequence (DNA): TGTGCCAGCAGCCTACCTGGAAACACCATATATTTT. This translates into CASSLPGNTIYF.

This clone was recorded only once. The chain carries TRBV5-1 and TRBJ1-3, with 7 positions matching TRBD1. The CDR3 totals 14 residues. CDR1 is SGHRS and CDR2 is YFSETQ in the germline V gene. The trim removed 4 bases at V and 2 bases at J, leaving 3 bases unmatched. The CDR3 reads CASSRDRAGNTIYF. DNA of the CDR3: TGCGCCAGCAGCCGAGACAGGGCTGGAAACACCATATATTTT.

J is TRBJ1-2 and V is TRBV27, with D perhaps matching TRBD1 (6 bases). V dropped 5 bases and J dropped 8 bases, with 15 bases sitting between them. Germline V lookup: CDR1 MNHEY, CDR2 SMNVEV (reference sequence). This CDR3 is built from 13 residues. The CDR3 reads CASSDTGLRGYTF. The CDR3 region has the DNA TGTGCCAGCAGTGATACAGGGCTGAGAGGCTACACCTTC.

This chain joins TRBV5-4 and TRBJ2-7; no clear D. CDR1 is SGHNT, CDR2 YYREEE, per germline (reference sequence). CDR3 size: 14 residues. Trimming pared 5 bases from V and 3 bases from J, leaving 15 bases between. The CDR3 is CASRPTSSGYEQYF. As DNA, the CDR3 is TGTGCCAGCAGACCCACCTCCTCCGGCTACGAGCAGTACTTC.

This clone was seen a few times. The V call is TRBV19, the J call TRBJ1-3; D possibly corresponds to TRBD1 (5 bases). The germline gives CDR1 LNHDA, CDR2 SQIVND (reference sequence). CDR3 size: 15 residues. The ends were cut back, 4 bases at V and 0 bases at J, with 10 bases in the middle. The CDR3 DNA sequence: TGTGCCAGTAGTACGGACACATCCTCTGGAAACACCATATATTTT. Protein: CASSTDTSSGNTIYF.

This chain joins TRBV19 and TRBJ2-7, with 8 bases identical to TRBD1. The germline V gene encodes CDR1 LNHDA and CDR2 SQIVND (reference sequence). This CDR3 has 15 amino acids. J was trimmed by 4 bases and V by 3 bases; bases with no gene match: 8. The CDR3 DNA reads TGTGCCAGTAGTATGGTCGGGACAGGACCTTACGAGCAGTACTTC. It codes for CASSMVGTGPYEQYF.

This clone showed up just once. The chain carries TRBV23-1 and TRBJ2-1; the match to TRBD1 covers 8 bases. TRBV23-1 is classed as an ORF, of uncertain function. With 0 bases clipped from V and 7 bases from J, the junction kept 5 bases outside the gene matches. The CDR3 spans 15 residues. The CDR3 DNA is TGCGCCAGCAGTCAATCGGGACAGGTGAAAAATGAGCAGTTCTTC. Its translation is CASSQSGQVKNEQFF.

V is TRBV5-1 and J is TRBJ1-2; D is perhaps TRBD1 (5 bases). Germline CDR1 reads SGHRS; CDR2 reads YFSETQ. V was shortened by 4 bases and J by 0 bases, with 10 bases between the two germline ends. The CDR3 has 14 amino acids. In DNA form, the CDR3 reads TGCGCCAGCAGCGGGGGGAGGGCTAACTATGGCTACACCTTC. This sequence encodes CASSGGRANYGYTF.

This chain joins TRBV7-3 and TRBJ2-1; 7 bases align to TRBD2. Germline V gives CDR1 SGHTA, CDR2 FQGTGA. This CDR3 region has 15 residues. V shed 1 base and J 2 bases; nucleotides not matched to a gene: 2. The chain's CDR3 is CASSLRLAAYNEQFF. The CDR3 nucleotides read TGTGCCAGCAGCTTAAGGCTAGCGGCCTACAATGAGCAGTTCTTC.

The rearrangement links TRBV6-6 to TRBJ2-2; D unclear. The length of the CDR3 is 12 residues. Per germline, CDR1 MNHNY and CDR2 SVGAGI (reference sequence). Trimming took off 4 bases at V and 4 bases at J, with 4 bases between the two ends. The CDR3 reads CASSLFTGELFF. The CDR3, as DNA: TGTGCCAGCAGTTTATTCACCGGGGAGCTGTTTTTT.

The rearrangement uses TRBV27 and TRBJ1-1, with a weak D call TRBD1 (6 bases). Trimming took off 9 bases at V and 1 base at J, with 18 bases between the two ends. This CDR3 region has 15 residues. Germline lookup yields CDR1 MNHEY and CDR2 SMNVEV (reference sequence). Here the CDR3 DNA reads TGTGCCAGTAAGTTGGGGGCAGGGAGGAACACTGAAGCTTTCTTT. Translated: CASKLGAGRNTEAFF.